This T cell receptor beta chain comes out of a study of T cells in Graves' hyperthyroidism and ophthalmopathy. The source material, RNA transcripts, was used to amplify TCR beta CDR3 regions. Primed by the HTBI set, a first-round RT-PCR was run on the TCR CDR3. A single record per CDR3 protein comes from TCRdb applying MiXCR to the multiplex PCR reads. The data contain some 600,000 distinct CDR3 sequences, 14% of them singletons. Approximately 9.3 ml of fresh peripheral blood supplied the PBMCs. CDR1 and CDR2 from the germline V gene are LGHDT and YNNKEL (reference sequence). The V gene end was trimmed by 4 bases and the J gene end by 4 bases; junction bases not matched to a gene: 8. The CDR3 runs to 15 residues. At least ten counts were recorded for this clonotype.

This receptor was taken from a woman aged 25 to 39 with Graves' hyperthyroidism that later progressed to Graves' ophthalmopathy. The J gene is TRBJ2-3, the V gene TRBV3-1, with TRBD1 identical over 7 bases. The sequencing input was blood. CDR3 sequence: CASSLTTGSPDTQYF. The CDR3 DNA sequence: TGTGCCAGCAGCCTCACGACAGGGAGCCCAGATACGCAGTATTTT.